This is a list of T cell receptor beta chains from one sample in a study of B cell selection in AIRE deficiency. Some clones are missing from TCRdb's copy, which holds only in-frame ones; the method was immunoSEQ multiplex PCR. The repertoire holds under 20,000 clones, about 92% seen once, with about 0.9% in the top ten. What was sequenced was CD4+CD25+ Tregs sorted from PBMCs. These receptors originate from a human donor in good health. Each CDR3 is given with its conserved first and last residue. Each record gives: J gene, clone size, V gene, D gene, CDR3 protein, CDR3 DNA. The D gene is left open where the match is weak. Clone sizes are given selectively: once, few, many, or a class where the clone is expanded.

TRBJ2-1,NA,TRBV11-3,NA,CASSQVGEQFF,TGTGCCAGCAGCCAAGTAGGTGAGCAGTTCTTC
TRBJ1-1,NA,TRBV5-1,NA,CASRLLDRPNTEAFF,TGCGCCAGCAGATTACTCGACAGGCCGAACACTGAAGCTTTCTTT
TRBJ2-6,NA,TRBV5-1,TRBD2,CASRGGSSGANVLTF,TGCGCCAGCAGGGGCGGGAGCTCTGGGGCCAACGTCCTGACTTTC
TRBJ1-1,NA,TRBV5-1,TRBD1,CASSSQGAGTEAFF,TGCGCCAGCAGCTCACAGGGGGCAGGGACTGAAGCTTTCTTT
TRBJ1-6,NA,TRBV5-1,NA,CASSLDSSYNSPLHF,TGCGCCAGCAGCTTGGACAGCTCCTATAATTCACCCCTCCACTTT
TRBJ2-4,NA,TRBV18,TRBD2,CASSPGLAGGVAKNIQYF,TGTGCCAGCTCACCGGGACTAGCGGGAGGGGTAGCCAAAAACATTCAGTACTTC
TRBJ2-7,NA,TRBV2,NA,CASSEHGALYYEQYF,TGTGCCAGCAGTGAACATGGAGCCCTCTATTACGAGCAGTACTTC
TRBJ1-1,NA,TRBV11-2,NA,CASSHGQSNTEAFF,TGTGCCAGCAGCCATGGACAGTCGAACACTGAAGCTTTCTTT
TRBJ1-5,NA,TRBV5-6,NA,CASSLGDFSNQPQHF,TGTGCCAGCAGCTTGGGGGACTTCAGCAATCAGCCCCAGCATTTT
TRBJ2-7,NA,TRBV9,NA,CASSVEAGYEQYF,TGTGCCAGCAGCGTAGAGGCAGGCTACGAGCAGTACTTC
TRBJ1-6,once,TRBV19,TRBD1,CASRSQGANSPLHF,TGTGCCAGTAGGTCCCAGGGGGCCAATTCACCCCTCCACTTT
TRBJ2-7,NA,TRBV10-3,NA,CAIRPPTGSYEQYF,TGTGCCATCAGACCGCCGACAGGTTCCTACGAGCAGTACTTC
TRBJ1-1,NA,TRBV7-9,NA,CASSLMNTEAFF,TGTGCCAGCAGCTTAATGAACACTGAAGCTTTCTTT
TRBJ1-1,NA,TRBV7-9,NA,CASSLYPHRDFGEAFF,TGTGCCAGCAGCTTATACCCCCACAGGGACTTTGGTGAAGCTTTCTTT
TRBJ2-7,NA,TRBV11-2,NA,CASSLAWLAVSSYEQYF,TGTGCCAGCAGCTTGGCTTGGCTAGCCGTTAGCTCCTACGAGCAGTACTTC
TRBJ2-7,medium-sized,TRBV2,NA,CASSEAGLSSYEQYF,TGTGCCAGCAGTGAAGCTGGGCTGAGCTCCTACGAGCAGTACTTC
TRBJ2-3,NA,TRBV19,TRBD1,CASSARQGFTDTQYF,TGTGCCAGTAGCGCGCGACAGGGCTTCACAGATACGCAGTATTTT
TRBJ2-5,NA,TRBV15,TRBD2,CATSPYLAGGAETQYF,TGTGCCACCAGCCCATATCTAGCGGGGGGGGCCGAGACCCAGTACTTC
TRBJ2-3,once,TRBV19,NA,CASSITADTQYF,TGTGCCAGTAGTATAACGGCAGATACGCAGTATTTT
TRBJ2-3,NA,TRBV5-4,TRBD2,CASSPGLAVTDTQYF,TGTGCCAGCAGCCCCGGACTAGCGGTCACAGATACGCAGTATTTT
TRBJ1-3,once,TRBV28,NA,CASSRGQPGNTIYF,TGTGCCAGCAGCCGAGGACAGCCAGGAAACACCATATATTTT
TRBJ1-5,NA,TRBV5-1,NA,CASSPGAGNQPQHF,TGCGCCAGCAGCCCGGGAGCAGGGAATCAGCCCCAGCATTTT
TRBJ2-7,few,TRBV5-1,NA,CASSSGGAYEQYF,TGCGCCAGCAGCTCAGGGGGGGCCTACGAGCAGTACTTC
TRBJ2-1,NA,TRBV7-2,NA,CASSLDPVANEQFF,TGTGCCAGCAGCTTAGATCCAGTAGCCAATGAGCAGTTCTTC
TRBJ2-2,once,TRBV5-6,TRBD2,CASSPLAAHAGELFF,TGTGCCAGCAGCCCCCTAGCGGCTCACGCCGGGGAGCTGTTTTTT
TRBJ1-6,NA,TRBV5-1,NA,CASSLESDSPLHF,TGCGCCAGCAGCTTGGAGTCAGATTCACCCCTCCACTTT
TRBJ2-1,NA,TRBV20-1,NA,CSAYDNEQFF,TGCAGTGCTTATGACAATGAGCAGTTCTTC
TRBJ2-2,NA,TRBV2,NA,CASSEGNTGELFF,TGTGCCAGCAGTGAAGGGAACACCGGGGAGCTGTTTTTT
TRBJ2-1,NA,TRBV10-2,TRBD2,CASRSLAGSDEQFF,TGCGCCAGCAGGTCACTAGCGGGATCGGATGAGCAGTTCTTC
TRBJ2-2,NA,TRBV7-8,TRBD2,CASSLGTSFTGELFF,TGTGCCAGCAGCTTGGGGACTAGCTTCACCGGGGAGCTGTTTTTT
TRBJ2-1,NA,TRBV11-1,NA,CASSLAPSATFYNEQFF,TGTGCCAGCAGCTTAGCCCCTAGCGCCACTTTCTACAATGAGCAGTTCTTC
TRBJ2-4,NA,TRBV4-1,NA,CASSQEFFSSRGAKNIQYF,TGCGCCAGCAGCCAAGAATTCTTCTCTAGCAGGGGAGCCAAAAACATTCAGTACTTC
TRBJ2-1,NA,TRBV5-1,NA,CASSRIWEEQFF,TGCGCCAGCAGCCGGATTTGGGAAGAGCAGTTCTTC
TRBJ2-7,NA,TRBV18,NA,CASSPSPSLTMYEQYF,TGTGCCAGCTCACCATCTCCCTCTCTTACGATGTACGAGCAGTACTTC
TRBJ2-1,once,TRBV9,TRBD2,CASSGGTSGPYNEQFF,TGTGCCAGCAGCGGGGGGACTAGCGGACCTTACAATGAGCAGTTCTTC
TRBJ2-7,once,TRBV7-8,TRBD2,CASSLSSVGSGRTSEQYF,TGTGCCAGCAGCTTAAGTTCTGTCGGTAGCGGGAGAACCAGCGAGCAGTACTTC
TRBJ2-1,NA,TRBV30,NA,CAWSDIGRGWSPTGNEQFF,TGTGCCTGGAGTGATATTGGCAGGGGCTGGTCGCCTACGGGCAATGAGCAGTTCTTC
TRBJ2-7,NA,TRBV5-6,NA,CASSLPGRWYEQYF,TGTGCCAGCAGCTTGCCGGGGAGGTGGTACGAGCAGTACTTC
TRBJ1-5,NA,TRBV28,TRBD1,CASWDRASGLPQHF,TGTGCCTCCTGGGACAGGGCTTCCGGGTTACCCCAGCATTTT
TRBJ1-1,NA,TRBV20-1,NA,CRSGRNTEAFF,TGCAGGTCGGGGCGGAACACTGAAGCTTTCTTT
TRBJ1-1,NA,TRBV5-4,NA,CASSSLDRQGTEAFF,TGTGCCAGCAGCTCTTTAGACAGACAAGGAACTGAAGCTTTCTTT
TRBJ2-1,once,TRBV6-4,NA,CASSDTGTPIGEQFF,TGTGCCAGCAGTGACACCGGGACTCCGATAGGTGAGCAGTTCTTC
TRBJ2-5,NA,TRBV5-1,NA,CASSLGPGGETQYF,TGCGCCAGCAGCTTGGGTCCAGGCGGGGAGACCCAGTACTTC
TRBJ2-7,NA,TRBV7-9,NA,CASTFSGTYEQYF,TGTGCCAGCACCTTTTCTGGGACCTACGAGCAGTACTTC
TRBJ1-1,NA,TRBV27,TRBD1,CASSLGTAIGSTEAFF,TGTGCCAGCAGTTTAGGGACAGCCATAGGAAGCACTGAAGCTTTCTTT
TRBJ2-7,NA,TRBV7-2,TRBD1,CASSAGTGYEQYF,TGTGCCAGCAGCGCCGGGACAGGCTACGAGCAGTACTTC
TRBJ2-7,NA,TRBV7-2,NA,CASSLAASYEQYF,TGTGCCAGCAGCTTAGCAGCCTCCTACGAGCAGTACTTC
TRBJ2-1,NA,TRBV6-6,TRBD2,CASSKAGGNEQFF,TGTGCCAGCAGTAAAGCGGGAGGAAATGAGCAGTTCTTC
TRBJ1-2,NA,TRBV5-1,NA,CASSPSRGPYGYTF,TGCGCCAGCAGCCCCAGTCGGGGGCCCTATGGCTACACCTTC
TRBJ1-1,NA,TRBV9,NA,CASSVDRGTEAFF,TGTGCCAGCAGCGTAGACCGGGGCACTGAAGCTTTCTTT
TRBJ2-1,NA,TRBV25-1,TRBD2,CASSEMGRLAGGTQFF,TGTGCCAGCAGTGAGATGGGACGGCTAGCGGGAGGGACCCAGTTCTTC
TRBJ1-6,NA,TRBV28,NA,CASSPGAAYSPLHF,TGTGCCAGCAGTCCCGGGGCGGCCTATTCACCCCTCCACTTT
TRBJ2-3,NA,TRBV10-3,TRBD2,CAISETRTSGQTQYF,TGTGCCATCAGTGAAACGCGGACTAGCGGTCAAACGCAGTATTTT
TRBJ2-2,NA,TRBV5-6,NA,CASSLATGELFF,TGTGCCAGCAGCTTGGCCACCGGGGAGCTGTTTTTT
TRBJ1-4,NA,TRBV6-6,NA,CASSPVGGLGNEKLFF,TGTGCCAGCAGCCCGGTAGGGGGGTTGGGTAATGAAAAACTGTTTTTT
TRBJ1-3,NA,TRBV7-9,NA,CAVGADQMGGNTIYF,TGTGCCGTGGGGGCCGACCAGATGGGAGGAAACACCATATATTTT
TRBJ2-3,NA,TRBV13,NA,CASSLVPDTQYF,TGTGCCAGCAGCTTAGTTCCAGATACGCAGTATTTT
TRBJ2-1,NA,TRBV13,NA,CASSLLTGIKNYNEQFF,TGTGCCAGCAGCTTATTAACAGGGATTAAAAACTACAATGAGCAGTTCTTC
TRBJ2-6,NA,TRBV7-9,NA,CASTRTVGANVLTF,TGTGCCAGCACCCGGACAGTTGGGGCCAACGTCCTGACTTTC